Detailed here is one TCR beta chain. The data stem from a study of shared clonotypes between healthy human individuals. Germline V lookup: CDR1 SGHNT, CDR2 YYREEE (reference sequence). The CDR3 length is 13 residues. V was trimmed by 4 bases and J by 9 bases, leaving 17 bases between them. The repertoire was sequenced with immunoSEQ multiplex PCR; TCRdb's copy has only in-frame clones and lacks some. The table includes roughly 2.4 million clones, nearly 97% detected once. The sample was naive CD4+ T cells sorted from blood. Indicated subset: CD45RA+ positively selected. The sequence was obtained from a man between 18 and 35 years old in good health. V usage is TRBV5-4 and J usage is TRBJ2-7; D could derive from TRBD1 or TRBD2 (7 bases each). CDR3 protein: CASSQRGQRGQYF. CDR3 nucleotides: TGTGCCAGCAGCCAACGGGGACAGCGGGGGCAGTACTTC.